These 11 T cell receptor beta chains came from one sample sequenced in a study of CD8 T cells in Susac syndrome. The RNA, about 0.45 to 1 ug, was put through reverse transcription using random hexamers. TCRdb re-analysed the immunoSEQ multiplex PCR reads in MiXCR, keeping a single row per CDR3 protein. The table includes fewer than 70,000 distinct CDR3 sequences, over 90% detected once. The sequenced material came from CD8+ T cells from PBMCs. The receptor set was obtained from a human donor in good health.

The chain couples TRBV19 to TRBJ2-2, with D unresolved. Trimming cost V 6 bases and J 4 bases, with 6 bases left between them. The CDR3 contains 12 residues. In germline, CDR1 is LNHDA, CDR2 SQIVND (reference sequence). The CDR3, as DNA: TGTGCCAGTAGATGGGGCACCGGGGAGCTGTTTTTT. Protein: CASRWGTGELFF.

The chain couples TRBV7-9 to TRBJ2-3, with TRBD1 matching 8 bases. After removal of 5 bases from V and 5 bases from J, the junction contained 9 bases not matched to a gene. Germline CDR1 reads SEHNR; CDR2 reads FQNEAQ (reference sequence). The CDR3 loop spans 15 amino acids. Here the CDR3 reads CASSEPGQVGDTQYF. The CDR3 nucleotides are TGTGCCAGCAGCGAACCGGGACAGGTGGGAGATACGCAGTATTTT.

The genes are TRBV5-1 and TRBJ2-2; TRBD1 agrees at 7 bases. V lost 4 bases and J lost 7; bases outside the gene matches: 7. CDR3 length: 14 amino acids. Germline V gives CDR1 SGHRS, CDR2 YFSETQ. The DNA of the CDR3 is TGCGCCAGCAGCACTAGGGGGCATAGCGGGGAGCTGTTTTTT. Translating gives CASSTRGHSGELFF.

This chain links TRBV13 with TRBJ2-1; 9 nucleotides match TRBD2. V was clipped by 5 bases and J by 0 bases; unmatched bases: 5. The germline V gene encodes CDR1 PRHDT and CDR2 FYEKMQ (reference sequence). This CDR3 spans 16 amino acids. CDR3 amino acids: CASSNSGGSSYNEQFF. The CDR3 bases are TGTGCCAGCAGCAATAGCGGGGGCAGCTCCTACAATGAGCAGTTCTTC.

V usage is TRBV7-8 and J usage is TRBJ1-2; no firm D call. Germline V CDR1 and CDR2: SGHVS, FQNEAQ. The CDR3 runs to 14 residues. V lost 2 bases, J lost 5 bases, and 12 bases lay in between. The CDR3 here is CASSLRGKEYGYTF. DNA for the CDR3: TGTGCCAGCAGCTTAAGAGGGAAGGAGTATGGCTACACCTTC.

The chain is built from TRBV12-5 and TRBJ2-1; 7 nucleotides line up with TRBD2. The germline V gene has CDR1 LGHNT and CDR2 FRNRAP. This CDR3 region has 16 residues. The J segment lost 3 bases and the V segment lost 1 base, leaving 6 bases of the junction unmatched. The CDR3 nucleotides are TGTGCTAGTGGTTTGGCGACGGGGGGAAGCTACAATGAGCAGTTCTTC. It specifies CASGLATGGSYNEQFF.

The chain carries TRBV18 and TRBJ2-1; 14 nucleotides agree with TRBD2. After removal of 6 bases from V and 0 bases from J, the junction contained 7 bases not matched to a gene. The CDR3 is made up of 18 amino acids. From germline, CDR1 is KGHSH and CDR2 LQKENI. The CDR3, as DNA: TGTGCCAGCTCCTGGACTAGCGGGGGGACTATCTCCTACAATGAGCAGTTCTTC. It translates to CASSWTSGGTISYNEQFF. Based on the CDR3 plus reference TRBV18 and TRBJ2-1, the full variable domain is NAGVMQNPRHLVRRRGQEARLRCSPMKGHSHVYWYRQLPEEGLKFMVYLQKENIIDESGMPKERFSAEFPKEGPSILRIQQVVRGDSAAYFCASSWTSGGTISYNEQFFGPGTRLTVL.

The chain combines TRBV5-6 with TRBJ1-6; D unresolved. The V end was cut by 0 bases, the J end by 9 bases, with 16 bases between. CDR1 is SGHDT, CDR2 YYEEEE, per germline. The CDR3 contains 16 residues. This CDR3 is CASSLVRPTSGSPLHF. CDR3 in DNA: TGTGCCAGCAGCTTGGTCCGTCCCACCAGTGGTTCACCCCTCCACTTT.

The V call is TRBV15, the J call TRBJ1-1; TRBD1 aligns across 10 bases. Germline CDR1 and CDR2: LNHNV and YYDKDF (reference sequence). Unmatched junction bases numbered 4, after V lost 6 bases and J lost 3 bases. The CDR3 has 14 residues. CDR3 loop: CATRIGTGDTEAFF. The CDR3 bases are TGTGCCACCAGAATCGGGACAGGGGACACTGAAGCTTTCTTT.

The chain combines TRBV5-1 with TRBJ2-1; D is unclear. Germline V gene lookup returns CDR1 SGHRS and CDR2 YFSETQ. The CDR3 covers 14 residues. Deletions cut 2 bases from V and 3 bases from J, with 9 bases between. The DNA of the CDR3 is TGCGCCAGCAGCTTTGAATCGGACTACAATGAGCAGTTCTTC. Its translation is CASSFESDYNEQFF.

The rearrangement links TRBV6-2 or TRBV6-3 to TRBJ2-5, with D perhaps matching TRBD1 or TRBD2 (6 bases each). From germline, CDR1 is MNHEY and CDR2 SVGEGT. V lost 1 base and J lost 4, with 10 bases in between. CDR3 length equals 14 residues. DNA of the CDR3: TGTGCCAGCAGTTACTTCAGGGGAGGAGAGACCCAGTACTTC. Translated, it gives CASSYFRGGETQYF.